Below are 8 T cell receptor beta chains sequenced from a single sample in a study of beta chain features in type 1 diabetes. Expressed TCRB transcripts were sequenced, since all the RNA that had been isolated was reverse transcribed. Using immunoSEQ multiplex PCR, the repertoire was profiled, and TCRdb retains in-frame clones only, with some absent. The sample carries fewer than 400,000 clones, around 7.6% recorded once. The sample was central memory CD4+ T cells from blood. These receptors were obtained from a woman aged 18 to 35 in good health.

Only one count was recorded for this clone. The V gene is TRBV4-2, the J gene TRBJ2-1; 8 nucleotides line up with TRBD1. This CDR3 spans 14 amino acids. V was clipped by 4 bases and J by 8 bases; unmatched bases: 7. The germline gives CDR1 LGHNA, CDR2 YNFKEQ. The CDR3 region has the DNA TGTGCCAGCAGCCGCCCGGACAGGGATGATGAGCAGTTCTTC. Translation: CASSRPDRDDEQFF.

This clone was seen only a few times. The chain joins TRBV4-2 to TRBJ2-3; no firm D call. Germline CDR1 is LGHNA and CDR2 is YNFKEQ. V dropped 4 bases and J dropped 0 bases, with 14 bases sitting between them. The CDR3 spans 16 residues. CDR3 DNA: TGTGCCAGCAGCCCCGGAACAAAGTCTAGCACAGATACGCAGTATTTT. This translates into CASSPGTKSSTDTQYF.

The chain uses TRBV29-1 and TRBJ1-3; D not resolved. Germline CDR1 reads SQVTM; CDR2 reads ANQGSEA. CDR3 length: 16 residues. V was trimmed by 7 bases and J by 0 bases, leaving 19 bases between them. CDR3 protein: CSAVRPDQNSGNTIYF. CDR3 DNA sequence: TGCAGCGCTGTTCGTCCTGACCAAAACTCTGGAAACACCATATATTTT.

The CDR3: CASHGRTYSGNTIYF. CDR3 sequence (DNA): TGTGCCAGCCACGGACGGACGTACTCTGGAAACACCATATATTTT. The V gene is TRBV2, the J gene TRBJ1-3, with D uncertain. The CDR3 has 15 residues. Germline V CDR1 and CDR2: SNHLY, FYNNEI. Trimming took 8 bases from V and 0 from J, leaving 14 bases between them.

This clone was found many times. This sample includes further DNA sequences coding for the same CDR3. The V and J genes are TRBV7-2 and TRBJ1-2, with 8 bases that match TRBD1. The CDR3 has 13 residues. The germline V gene encodes CDR1 SGHTA and CDR2 FQGNSA. V trimming: 5 bases; J trimming: 6 bases; junction bases outside the gene matches: 5. In nucleotides, the CDR3 is TGTGCCAGCAGCCAGGACAGGGAGGATGGCTACACCTTC. This translates into CASSQDREDGYTF.

The rearrangement joins TRBV4-2 to TRBJ1-4, with TRBD1 matching over 8 bases. The CDR3 sequence is 14 residues long. V lost 1 base and J lost 7; bases outside the gene matches: 2. The germline gives CDR1 LGHNA, CDR2 YNFKEQ. The DNA for the CDR3 is TGTGCCAGCAGCCAAGGGACAGGGTTTGAAAAACTGTTTTTT. This codes for CASSQGTGFEKLFF.

This clone was seen a few times. Since a far larger clone is one base different, this is likely a read error. The rearrangement uses TRBV5-4 and TRBJ2-1; 10 bases match TRBD2. Germline CDR1 is SGHNT and CDR2 is YYREEE (reference sequence). J gave up 13 bases and V 7 bases, and 20 bases lay outside the gene matches. The CDR3 has 16 amino acids. CDR3 sequence (DNA): TGTGCCAGCCTAAACGGGGCTAGCGGGAGTAGGGAGACCCAGTTCTTC. Translated, it gives CASLNGASGSRETQFF. Drawing the rest from reference TRBV5-4 and TRBJ2-1, the complete variable domain is ETGVTQSPTHLIKTRGQQVTLRCSSQSGHNTVSWYQQALGQGPQFIFQYYREEENGRGNFPPRFSGLQFPNYSSELNVNALELDDSALYLCASLNGASGSRETQFFGPGTRLTVL.

This clone came up a few times. V gene TRBV9 combines with J gene TRBJ1-2; 8 bases agree with TRBD1. Losses at the gene ends were 4 bases for V and 2 bases for J; bases not matched to a gene: 10. From germline, CDR1 is SGDLS and CDR2 YYNGEE. The CDR3 runs to 16 residues. The CDR3 sequence: CASSPQPTGVNYGYTF. The CDR3 DNA sequence: TGTGCCAGCAGCCCTCAACCGACAGGGGTGAACTATGGCTACACCTTC.